The T cell receptor beta chain described here comes from a study of blood T cell repertoires in COVID-19 (dated by TCRdb to 2020 to 2022). A note on the overall study: Samples covering the acute and convalescent phases of COVID-19 were provided by collaborators in the United States, Italy and Spain. The prospective study material was composed of cDNA or gDNA derived from T cells, B-cell-depleted T cells, or PBMCs. Subjects who had been exposed to COVID-19, were actively infected with it, or had recovered from it provided the deeply sampled blood TCRbeta repertoires that made up the dataset. The repertoires were made available in a free public database intended to serve as a resource for research on the immune response to SARS-CoV-2. Samples came from the ongoing ImmuneRACE study (first 160 participants) plus 1,254 subjects from 6 global collaborators. Sample metadata almost always included a de-identified subject ID, COVID-19 status, age in years and sex. Where available, HLA class I and class II types were obtained from metadata supplied by the sample provider rather than from assay-based typing. Here is what the overall study found, with its caveats: The amount of clinical and demographic metadata varied by source and participant and was provided uncurated.

To note about this clone: Its antigen specificity is not known. No base qualities exist here, and no much larger clone lies one base off it.

At one collaborating source in Seattle, patients were enrolled during active infection and were followed longitudinally through the course of disease. Each collaborating institution followed its own protocols to collect whole blood in K2EDTA tubes. For TCRbeta analysis, collaborators shipped samples in one of three forms: frozen whole blood, isolated PBMCs, or DNA extracted from either of those sample types. The immunoSEQ Assay, a bias-controlled multiplex PCR, was used to amplify TCRbeta CDR3 regions from genomic DNA. Per the authors' processing: The number of nucleated cells in each sample was estimated from the amplification of reference gene primers within the assay. Sequence reads were collapsed and filtered to measure the absolute abundance of every unique TCRbeta CDR3 rearrangement. For each sample, productive Simpson clonality was calculated as the square root of Simpson's diversity index over productive rearrangements. TCRdb stores this immuneACCESS table with in-frame sequences only. Part of the clones is absent; in the studies checked, under half of the shortfall reflects unresolved V genes, and no reason is known for the rest. V and J calls and clone size follow that table, whereas D and trimming were derived from the DNA. The sample table shows about 420,000 clones, and 85% to 90% are seen once. Together, the top ten hold less than 0.95% of the sample.

In the germline V gene (reference sequence), CDR1 corresponds to SEHNR and CDR2 to FQNEAQ. V sheds 1 base and J sheds 3 bases, leaving 16 bases between their ends. From the cysteine through the phenylalanine, the CDR3 covers 16 amino acids. Kept here is only the CDR3 DNA, which spans 48 bases and is read in frame from base 1. The TCR comes from a man aged 18 to 29 with COVID-19, enrolled during active disease. Material: peripheral blood. The chain is encoded by TRBV7-9 joined to TRBJ2-7; matching of 7 bases hints at TRBD1 as the D gene. The DNA is TGTGCCAGCAGCTTAGTCCGCGGGACAGAGGGCTACGAGCAGTACTTC. Its protein reads: CASSLVRGTEGYEQYF.